The T cell receptor beta chain described here comes from a study of Graves' ophthalmopathy and Graves' hyperthyroidism. Notes on the study in general: The model's prediction of ophthalmopathy progression had 70.59% sensitivity and 72% to 80% specificity. Clonotypes were expanded in thyroid at above 0.001 frequency, and most also appeared in blood.

Per germline, CDR1 SEHNR and CDR2 FQNEAQ (reference sequence). V lost 4 bases to trimming and J lost 0 bases, with 13 bases between them. The CDR3 runs 17 residues. This clonotype was found a few times. Its target is unknown. The hyperthyroidism patients, aged 18 to 65, had been newly diagnosed, with under 2 months' duration. The authors diagnosed from clinical symptoms, serum thyroxine, TRAb, thyroid ultrasound and orbital computed tomography. RNA transcripts were the source from which TCR beta CDR3 regions were amplified. An opening RT-PCR round employed HTBI primers and preceded a second-round multiplex PCR. TCRdb analysed the multiplex PCR reads with MiXCR anew, one entry per CDR3 protein. The profile shows a few hundred thousand distinct CDR3 sequences, under 40% of them singletons.

The rearrangement links TRBV7-9 to TRBJ2-6, with a weak D call TRBD1 (6 bases). This TCR was sampled from an adult man with Graves' hyperthyroidism. The sample consisted of peripheral blood or thyroid tissue (not recorded which). The DNA of the CDR3 is TGTGCCAGCAGCTGGGGGACACCTAGCTCTGGGGCCAACGTCCTGACTTTC. It codes for CASSWGTPSSGANVLTF.